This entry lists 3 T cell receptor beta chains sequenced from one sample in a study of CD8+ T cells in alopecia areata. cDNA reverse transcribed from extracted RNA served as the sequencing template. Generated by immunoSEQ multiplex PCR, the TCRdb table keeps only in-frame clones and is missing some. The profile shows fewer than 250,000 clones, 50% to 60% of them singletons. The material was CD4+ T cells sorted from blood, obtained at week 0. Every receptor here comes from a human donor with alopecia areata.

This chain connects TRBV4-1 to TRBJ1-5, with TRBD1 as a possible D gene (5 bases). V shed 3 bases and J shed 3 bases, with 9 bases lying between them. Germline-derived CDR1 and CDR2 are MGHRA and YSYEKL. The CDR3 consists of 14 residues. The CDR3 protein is CASSQGQNNQPQHF. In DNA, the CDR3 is TGCGCCAGCAGCCAGGGGCAGAACAATCAGCCCCAGCATTTT.

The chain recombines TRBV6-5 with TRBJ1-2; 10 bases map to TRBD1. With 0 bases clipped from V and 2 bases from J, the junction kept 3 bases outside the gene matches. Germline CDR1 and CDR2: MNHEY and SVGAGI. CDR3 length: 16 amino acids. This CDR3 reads CASSYSPGQGNYGYTF. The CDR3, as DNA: TGTGCCAGCAGTTACTCCCCGGGACAGGGGAACTATGGCTACACCTTC.

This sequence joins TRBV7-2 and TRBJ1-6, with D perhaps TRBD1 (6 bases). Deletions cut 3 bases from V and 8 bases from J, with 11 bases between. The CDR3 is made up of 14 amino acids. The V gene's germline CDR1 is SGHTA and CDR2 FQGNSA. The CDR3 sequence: CASSFWGQDSPLHF. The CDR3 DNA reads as TGTGCCAGCAGCTTTTGGGGGCAGGATTCACCCCTCCACTTT. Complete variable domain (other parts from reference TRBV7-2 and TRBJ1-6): GAGVSQSPSNKVTEKGKDVELRCDPISGHTALYWYRQSLGQGLEFLIYFQGNSAPDKSGLPSDRFSAERTGGSVSTLTIQRTQQEDSAVYLCASSFWGQDSPLHFGNGTRLTVT.